This is a list of T cell receptor beta chains from one sample in a study of graft-versus-host responses after intestinal transplantation. TCRdb's copy holds only in-frame clones and misses some; the assay was immunoSEQ multiplex PCR. The sample has some 130,000 clones; over 85% are singletons. Antigens for these TCRs are unknown. The sample here was unstimulated CD4+ T cells sorted from spleen or lymph node cells, taken before intestinal transplant. These receptor sequences come from a human donor who received an intestinal transplant. Both conserved end residues are part of each CDR3. Fields, in order: J gene, clone size, D gene, V gene, CDR3 DNA, CDR3 protein. The D gene is left open where the match is weak. Expanded clones get a size class; other rows say once, few or many, or leave the size out.

TRBJ2-2 NA TRBD1 TRBV9 TGTGCCAGCAGCGTATTCCTGGGACAGGGTACCGGGGAGCTGTTTTTT CASSVFLGQGTGELFF
TRBJ2-3 once NA TRBV15 TGTGCCACCAGCAGGGCCTCACGGGAAGATACGCAGTATTTT CATSRASREDTQYF
TRBJ2-7 NA NA TRBV10-3 TGTGCCATCAGTGATTCCCGAGGAGCGCCCTACGAGCAGTACTTC CAISDSRGAPYEQYF
TRBJ1-2 NA NA TRBV6-1 TGTGCCAGCAGTGAAAACGACCGATATGGCTACACCTTC CASSENDRYGYTF
TRBJ2-3 NA NA TRBV18 TGTGCCAGCTCACCACCGCCGGGGGATACGCAGTATTTT CASSPPPGDTQYF
TRBJ1-5 NA TRBD1 TRBV2 TGTGCCAGCAGTGAGTGGGGGACAGGTGCAAATCAGCCCCAGCATTTT CASSEWGTGANQPQHF
TRBJ2-3 few NA TRBV21-1 TGTGCCAGCACCTTGCCGCTTGATACGCAGTATTTT CASTLPLDTQYF
TRBJ1-3 few NA TRBV10-2 TGCGCCAGCAGTTCTTGGCAGGGAAACACCATATATTTT CASSSWQGNTIYF
TRBJ2-7 NA TRBD1 TRBV25-1 TGTGCCAGCAGTGCCTTACAGGGGTCCCCTTCTTCCTACGAGCAGTACTTC CASSALQGSPSSYEQYF
TRBJ2-3 NA NA TRBV11-2 TGTGCCAGCAGCTTAGAAGGGGGTACGCAGTATTTT CASSLEGGTQYF
TRBJ1-2 NA NA TRBV6-6 TGTGCCAGCAGTTCCCAGGTTAACTATGGCTACACCTTC CASSSQVNYGYTF
TRBJ1-1 NA TRBD1 TRBV7-9 TGTGCCAGCAACACAGGGGGAACTAACACTGAAGCTTTCTTT CASNTGGTNTEAFF
TRBJ2-7 NA NA TRBV12-2 TGTGCAAGTCGCTCGCACAGGTGCTCCTGGGAGCAGTACTTC CASRSHRCSWEQYF
TRBJ1-2 NA NA TRBV4-2 TGTGCCAGCAGCCAAGAGCAGGAATGGTATGGCTACACCTTC CASSQEQEWYGYTF
TRBJ2-3 NA NA TRBV6-1 TGTGCCAGCAGTGAGCCTAGCACAGATACGCAGTATTTT CASSEPSTDTQYF
TRBJ1-5 NA NA TRBV19 TGTGCCAGACGGACGGAGGGGAATCAGCCCCAGCATTTT CARRTEGNQPQHF
TRBJ1-1 NA NA TRBV5-1 TGCGCCAGCAGCTTGTCCCGGCAGCTGAACACTGAAGCTTTCTTT CASSLSRQLNTEAFF
TRBJ1-5 NA TRBD1 TRBV6-1 TGTGCCAGCAGGTGGACAGGGAATCAGCCCCAGCATTTT CASRWTGNQPQHF